This record concerns one T cell receptor beta chain sequence. The data belong to a study of blood T cell repertoires in COVID-19. Overall study: Sites in the United States, Italy and Spain provided acute and convalescent COVID-19 samples. PBMCs, B-cell-depleted T cells, or T cells provided the cDNA or gDNA that made up the material.

The CDR3 totals 14 residues. V was trimmed by 2 bases and J by 4 bases, leaving 12 bases between them. Germline CDR1 is LNHDA and CDR2 is SQIVND (reference sequence). Authors' analysis steps: Amplification with reference gene primers provided the estimates of nucleated cell counts. Here immunoSEQ multiplex PCR was the method, and the copy in TCRdb shows in-frame clones only, minus some. The DNA gave D and trimming, while V, J and clone size come from that table. This table holds about 400,000 clones, about 88% found once. The source material was peripheral blood. This sequence joins TRBV19 and TRBJ2-7; D ambiguous. This clonotype was sampled from a human donor in a cohort sampled during active COVID-19. This CDR3 reads CASSIRDIGYEQYF. CDR3 bases: TGTGCCAGTAGTATAAGAGACATAGGATACGAGCAGTACTTC. Filled out from reference TRBV19 and TRBJ2-7, the complete variable domain reads DGGITQSPKYLFRKEGQNVTLSCEQNLNHDAMYWYRQDPGQGLRLIYYSQIVNDFQKGDIAEGYSVSREKKESFPLTVTSAQKNPTAFYLCASSIRDIGYEQYFGPGTRLTVT.